This T cell receptor (beta chain) was captured by sequencing in a study of blood T cell repertoires in COVID-19. Study information: COVID-19 samples from acute and convalescent phases originated in the United States, Italy and Spain.

Per germline, CDR1 SGHKS and CDR2 YYEKEE (reference sequence). The CDR3 is made up of 13 amino acids. The germline V and J ends were trimmed by 7 bases and 6 bases, with 17 bases remaining between them. Sequenced by immunoSEQ multiplex PCR; TCRdb stores in-frame clones only, minus some. The table lists 150,000 to 200,000 clones, around 80% of them singletons. The source material was peripheral blood. This sequence joins TRBV5-5 and TRBJ2-7; D is possibly TRBD2 (6 bases). The origin of this receptor is a woman of 80 years or more with acute or convalescent COVID-19. CDR3 nucleotides: TGTGCCAGCTTTCCCTACTTGGAGGGCGAGCAGTACTTC. It encodes CASFPYLEGEQYF. The whole variable domain, remainder taken from reference TRBV5-5 and TRBJ2-7, is DAGVTQSPTHLIKTRGQQVTLRCSPISGHKSVSWYQQVLGQGPQFIFQYYEKEERGRGNFPDRFSARQFPNYSSELNVNALLLGDSALYLCASFPYLEGEQYFGPGTRLTVT.